Reported below is one TCR beta chain. This sample is drawn from a study of CD8+ T cells in alopecia areata. RNA, once extracted, was reverse transcribed into cDNA for use as the sequencing template. TCRdb's table, derived via immunoSEQ multiplex PCR, lists solely in-frame clones and lacks some. The sample lists more than 95,000 clones, approximately 38% occurring once. Germline CDR1 and CDR2: LGHNA and YSLEER. The V and J ends lost 1 base and 0 bases respectively, with 8 bases between them. This CDR3 has 15 residues. The source of this sequence is a human donor with alopecia areata. Sequences were obtained from CD4+ T cells sorted from blood. The J gene is TRBJ2-3, the V gene TRBV4-3; tentatively, D is TRBD1 or TRBD2 (5 bases each). CDR3 DNA sequence: TGCGCCAGCAGCCAAGGGGGGTTTAGCACAGATACGCAGTATTTT. Translated: CASSQGGFSTDTQYF.